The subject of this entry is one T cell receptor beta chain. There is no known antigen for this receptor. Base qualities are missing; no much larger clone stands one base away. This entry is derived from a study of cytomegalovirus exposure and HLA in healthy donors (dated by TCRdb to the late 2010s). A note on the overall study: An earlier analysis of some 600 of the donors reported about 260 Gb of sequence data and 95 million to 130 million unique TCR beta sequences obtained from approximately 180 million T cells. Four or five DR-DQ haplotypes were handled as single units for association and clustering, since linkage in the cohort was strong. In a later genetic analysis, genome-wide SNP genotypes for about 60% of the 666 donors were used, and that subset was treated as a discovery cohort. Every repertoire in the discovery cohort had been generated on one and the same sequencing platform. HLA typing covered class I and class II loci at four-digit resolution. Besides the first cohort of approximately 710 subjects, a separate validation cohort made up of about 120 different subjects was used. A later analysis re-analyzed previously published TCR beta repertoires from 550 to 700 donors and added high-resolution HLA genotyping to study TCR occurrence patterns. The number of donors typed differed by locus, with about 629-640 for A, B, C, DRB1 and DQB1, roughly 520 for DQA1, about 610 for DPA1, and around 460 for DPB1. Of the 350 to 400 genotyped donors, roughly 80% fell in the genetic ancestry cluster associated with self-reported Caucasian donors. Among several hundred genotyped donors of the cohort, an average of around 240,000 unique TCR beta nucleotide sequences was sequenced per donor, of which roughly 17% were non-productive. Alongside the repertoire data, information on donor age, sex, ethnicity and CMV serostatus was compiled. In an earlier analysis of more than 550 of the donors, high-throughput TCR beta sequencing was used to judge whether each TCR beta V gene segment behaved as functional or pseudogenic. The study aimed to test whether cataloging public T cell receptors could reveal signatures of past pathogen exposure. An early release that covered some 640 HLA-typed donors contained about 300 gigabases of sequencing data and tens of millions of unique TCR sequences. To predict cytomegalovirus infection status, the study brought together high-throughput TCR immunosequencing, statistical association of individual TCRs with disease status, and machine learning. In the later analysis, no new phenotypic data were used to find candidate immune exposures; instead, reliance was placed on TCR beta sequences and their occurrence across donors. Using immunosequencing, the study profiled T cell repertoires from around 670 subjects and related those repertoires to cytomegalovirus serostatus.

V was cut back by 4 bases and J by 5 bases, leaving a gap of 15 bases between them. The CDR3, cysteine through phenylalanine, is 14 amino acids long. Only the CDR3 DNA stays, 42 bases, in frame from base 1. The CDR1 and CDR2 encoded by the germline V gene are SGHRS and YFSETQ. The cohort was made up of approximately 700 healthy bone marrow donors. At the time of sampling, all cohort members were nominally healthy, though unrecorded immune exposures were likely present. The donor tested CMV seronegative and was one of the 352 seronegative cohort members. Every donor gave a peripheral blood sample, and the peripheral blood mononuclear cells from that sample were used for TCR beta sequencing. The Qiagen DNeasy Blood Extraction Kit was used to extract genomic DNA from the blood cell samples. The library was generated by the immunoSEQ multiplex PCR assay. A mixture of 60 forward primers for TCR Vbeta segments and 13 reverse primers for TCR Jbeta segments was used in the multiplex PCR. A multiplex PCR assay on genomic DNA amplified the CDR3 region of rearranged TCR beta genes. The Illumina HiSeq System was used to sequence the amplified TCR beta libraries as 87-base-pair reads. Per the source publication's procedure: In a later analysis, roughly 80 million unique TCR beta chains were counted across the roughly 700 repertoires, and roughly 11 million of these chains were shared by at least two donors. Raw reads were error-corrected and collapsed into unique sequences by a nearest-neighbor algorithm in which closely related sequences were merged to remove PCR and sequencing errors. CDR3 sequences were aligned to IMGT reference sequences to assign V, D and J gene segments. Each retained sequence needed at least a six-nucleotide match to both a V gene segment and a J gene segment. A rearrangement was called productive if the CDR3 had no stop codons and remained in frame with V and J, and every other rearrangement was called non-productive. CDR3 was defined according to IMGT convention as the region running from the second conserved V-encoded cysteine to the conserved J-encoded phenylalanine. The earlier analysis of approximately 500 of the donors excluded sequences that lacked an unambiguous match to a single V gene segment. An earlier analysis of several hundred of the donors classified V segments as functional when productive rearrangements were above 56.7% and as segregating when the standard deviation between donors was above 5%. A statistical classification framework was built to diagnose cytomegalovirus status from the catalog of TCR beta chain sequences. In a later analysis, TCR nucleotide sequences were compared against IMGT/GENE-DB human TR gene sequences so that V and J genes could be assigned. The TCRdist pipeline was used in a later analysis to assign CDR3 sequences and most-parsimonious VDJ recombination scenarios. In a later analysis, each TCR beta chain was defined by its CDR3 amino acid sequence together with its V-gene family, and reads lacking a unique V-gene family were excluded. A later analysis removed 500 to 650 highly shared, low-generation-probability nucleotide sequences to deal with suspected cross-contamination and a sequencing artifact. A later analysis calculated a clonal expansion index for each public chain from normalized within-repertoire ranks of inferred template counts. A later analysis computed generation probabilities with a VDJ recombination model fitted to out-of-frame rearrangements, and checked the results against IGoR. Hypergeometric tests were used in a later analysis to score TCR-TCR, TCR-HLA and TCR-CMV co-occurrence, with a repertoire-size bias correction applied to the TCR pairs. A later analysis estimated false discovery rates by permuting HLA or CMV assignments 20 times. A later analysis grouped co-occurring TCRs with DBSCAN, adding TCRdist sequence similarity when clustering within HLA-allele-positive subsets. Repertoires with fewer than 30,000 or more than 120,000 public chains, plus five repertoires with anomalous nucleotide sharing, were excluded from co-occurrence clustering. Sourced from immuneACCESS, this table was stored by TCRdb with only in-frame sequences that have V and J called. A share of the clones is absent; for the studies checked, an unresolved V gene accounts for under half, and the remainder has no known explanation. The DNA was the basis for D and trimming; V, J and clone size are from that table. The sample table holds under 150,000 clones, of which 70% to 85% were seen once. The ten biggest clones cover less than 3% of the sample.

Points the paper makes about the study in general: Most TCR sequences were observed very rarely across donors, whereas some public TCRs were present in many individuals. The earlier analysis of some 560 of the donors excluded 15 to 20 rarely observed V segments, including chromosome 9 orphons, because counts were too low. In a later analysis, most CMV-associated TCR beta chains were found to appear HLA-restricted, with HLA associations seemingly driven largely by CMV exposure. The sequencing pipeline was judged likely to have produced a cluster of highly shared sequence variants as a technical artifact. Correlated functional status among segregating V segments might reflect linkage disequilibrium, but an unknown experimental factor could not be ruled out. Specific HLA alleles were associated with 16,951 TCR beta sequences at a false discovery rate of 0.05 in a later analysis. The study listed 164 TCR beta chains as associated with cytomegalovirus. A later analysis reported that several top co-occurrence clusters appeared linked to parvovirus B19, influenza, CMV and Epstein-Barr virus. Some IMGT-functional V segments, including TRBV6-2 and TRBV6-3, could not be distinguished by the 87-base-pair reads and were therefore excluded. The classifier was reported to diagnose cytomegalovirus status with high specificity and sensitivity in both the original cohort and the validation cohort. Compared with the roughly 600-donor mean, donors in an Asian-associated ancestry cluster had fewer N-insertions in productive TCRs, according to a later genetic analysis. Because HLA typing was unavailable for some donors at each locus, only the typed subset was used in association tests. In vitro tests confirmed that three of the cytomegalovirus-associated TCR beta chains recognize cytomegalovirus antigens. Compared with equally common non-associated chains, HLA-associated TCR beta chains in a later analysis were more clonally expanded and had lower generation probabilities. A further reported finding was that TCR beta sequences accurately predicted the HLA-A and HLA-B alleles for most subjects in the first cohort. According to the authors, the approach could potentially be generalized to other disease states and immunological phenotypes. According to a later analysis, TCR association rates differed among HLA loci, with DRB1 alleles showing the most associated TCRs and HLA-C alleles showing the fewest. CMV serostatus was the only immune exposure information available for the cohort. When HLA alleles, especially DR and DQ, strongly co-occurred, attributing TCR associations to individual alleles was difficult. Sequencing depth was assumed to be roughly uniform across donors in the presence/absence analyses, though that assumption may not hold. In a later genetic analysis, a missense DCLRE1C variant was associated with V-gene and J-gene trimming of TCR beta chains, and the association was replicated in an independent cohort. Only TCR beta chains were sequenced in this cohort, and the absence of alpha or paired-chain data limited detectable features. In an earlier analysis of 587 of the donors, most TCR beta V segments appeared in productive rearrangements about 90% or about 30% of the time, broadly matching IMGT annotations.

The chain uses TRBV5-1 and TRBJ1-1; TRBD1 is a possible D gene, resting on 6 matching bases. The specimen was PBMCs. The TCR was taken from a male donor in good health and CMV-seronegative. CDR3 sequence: CASSHGDTGTEAFF. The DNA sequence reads TGCGCCAGCAGCCATGGGGACACTGGGACTGAAGCTTTCTTT.